The 10 T cell receptor beta chains below were found in one sample sequenced in a study of radiation and T cells in renal cell carcinoma. Specified treatment: 15 Gy SBRT to primary tumor, nephrectomy 4 weeks later. Measured with immunoSEQ multiplex PCR; TCRdb has only the in-frame clones, and not every one. The sample lists 20,000 or so clones, around 46% occurring once. Source: tumor tissue, taken from a patient whose treatment included radiotherapy and nephrectomy. All receptors derive from a woman aged 50 to 60 with renal cell carcinoma.

The genes are TRBV9 and TRBJ1-1; TRBD1 agrees at 7 bases. The CDR3 length is 14 residues. J gave up 4 bases and V 4 bases, and 7 bases lay outside the gene matches. CDR1 SGDLS and CDR2 YYNGEE come from the germline V gene. CDR3 loop: CASSRQGGTTEAFF. DNA for the CDR3: TGTGCCAGCAGCCGACAGGGTGGGACCACTGAAGCTTTCTTT.

This chain links TRBV29-1 with TRBJ2-3; the match to TRBD2 covers 13 bases. The CDR3 runs 16 residues. The ends lost 1 base at V and 0 bases at J; junction bases unmatched: 1. From germline, CDR1 is SQVTM and CDR2 ANQGSEA. CDR3 nucleotides: TGCAGCGTTGAAGGGACTAGCGGGAGTAGCACAGATACGCAGTATTTT. It encodes CSVEGTSGSSTDTQYF.

The genes are TRBV5-1 and TRBJ1-1; a weak D match, TRBD1 (5 bases). The length of the CDR3 is 14 residues. The V and J ends lost 3 bases and 6 bases respectively, with 15 bases between them. Looked up from germline, CDR1 is SGHRS and CDR2 is YFSETQ. CDR3 loop: CASSWGRQPAEAFF. CDR3 nucleotides: TGCGCCAGCAGCTGGGGTAGACAGCCAGCTGAAGCTTTCTTT. The variable domain in full, with the rest retrieved from reference TRBV5-1 and TRBJ1-1, is KAGVTQTPRYLIKTRGQQVTLSCSPISGHRSVSWYQQTPGQGLQFLFEYFSETQRNKGNFPGRFSGRQFSNSRSEMNVSTLELGDSALYLCASSWGRQPAEAFFGQGTRLTVV.

This clone appeared many times. V gene TRBV5-6 combines with J gene TRBJ1-4, with 7 bases lining up with TRBD1. CDR3 length equals 14 residues. Germline V gives CDR1 SGHDT, CDR2 YYEEEE. After removal of 0 bases from V and 7 bases from J, the junction contained 3 bases not matched to a gene. The CDR3 loop is CASSLETGFEKLFF. CDR3 nucleotides: TGTGCCAGCAGCTTGGAGACAGGGTTTGAAAAACTGTTTTTT.

The rearrangement joins TRBV30 to TRBJ2-5, with D possibly matching TRBD2 (5 bases). The CDR3 runs 13 residues. CDR1 and CDR2 from the germline V gene are GTSNPN and SVGIG (reference sequence). V lost 1 base and J 5 bases, leaving 11 bases between the germline ends. This chain's CDR3 is CAWSAGQRETQYF. In nucleotides, the CDR3 is TGTGCCTGGAGTGCGGGTCAGCGGGAGACCCAGTACTTC.

CDR3 sequence reads: CASSPSRQTSSYEQYF. The DNA of the CDR3 is TGTGCCAGCAGCCCCTCCCGACAGACGAGCTCCTACGAGCAGTACTTC. This chain links TRBV9 with TRBJ2-7; weak D call: TRBD1 (5 bases). Germline CDR1 SGDLS, CDR2 YYNGEE. Deletions cut 4 bases from V and 0 bases from J, with 17 bases between. The CDR3 contains 16 residues.

V gene TRBV9 combines with J gene TRBJ1-1, with a possible D match to TRBD1 (5 bases). This CDR3 is 13 amino acids long. Trimming took off 3 bases at V and 5 bases at J, with 11 bases between the two ends. Per germline, CDR1 SGDLS and CDR2 YYNGEE. In DNA, the CDR3 is TGTGCCAGCAGCGGAGCTCGGGGGACTGAAGCTTTCTTT. This encodes CASSGARGTEAFF.

The J gene is TRBJ1-5, the V gene TRBV19, with TRBD1 identical over 10 bases. The junction had 1 base not matched to a gene; V was cut back by 3 bases and J by 2 bases. Germline loops: CDR1 LNHDA, CDR2 SQIVND (reference sequence). This CDR3 spans 15 amino acids. The DNA of the CDR3 is TGTGCCAGTAGTATGACAGGGGGCCGCAATCAGCCCCAGCATTTT. Translated, it gives CASSMTGGRNQPQHF.

The V gene is TRBV7-6, the J gene TRBJ2-1; TRBD2 might be the D (7 bases). The germline gives CDR1 SGHVS, CDR2 FNYEAQ. CDR3 length: 15 amino acids. Trimming removed 5 bases from V and 8 bases from J, with 19 bases in between. CDR3 sequence: CASSTKGGGFDEQFF. The CDR3 coding sequence is TGTGCCAGCAGCACTAAGGGGGGGGGATTCGATGAGCAGTTCTTC.

This clone is labeled medium-sized. The chain combines TRBV27 with TRBJ1-5; D unclear. CDR1 is MNHEY, CDR2 SMNVEV, per germline (reference sequence). This CDR3 comprises 13 residues. V shed 6 bases and J shed 6 bases, with 12 bases lying between them. The CDR3 loop reads CASSPGEGQPQHF. In nucleotides, the CDR3 is TGTGCCAGCAGCCCCGGGGAGGGTCAGCCCCAGCATTTT.